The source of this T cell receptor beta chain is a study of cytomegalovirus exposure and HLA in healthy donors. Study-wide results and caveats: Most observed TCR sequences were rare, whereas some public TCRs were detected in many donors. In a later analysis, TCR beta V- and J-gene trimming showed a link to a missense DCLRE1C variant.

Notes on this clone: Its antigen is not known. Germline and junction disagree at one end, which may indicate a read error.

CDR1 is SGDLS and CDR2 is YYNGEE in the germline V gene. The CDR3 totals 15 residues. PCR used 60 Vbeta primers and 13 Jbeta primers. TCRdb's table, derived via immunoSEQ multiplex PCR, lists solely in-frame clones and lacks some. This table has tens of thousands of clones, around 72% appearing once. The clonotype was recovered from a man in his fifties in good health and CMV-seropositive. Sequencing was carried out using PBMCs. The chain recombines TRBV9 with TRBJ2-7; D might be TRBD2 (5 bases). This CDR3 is CDSSSQRPSAYEQYF. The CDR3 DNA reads TGTGACAGCAGCTCCCAGCGGCCCAGCGCCTACGAGCAGTACTTC. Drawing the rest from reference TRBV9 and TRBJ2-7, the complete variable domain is DSGVTQTPKHLITATGQRVTLRCSPRSGDLSVYWYQQSLDQGLQFLIQYYNGEERAKGNILERFSAQQFPDLHSELNLSSLELGDSALYFCDSSSQRPSAYEQYFGPGTRLTVT.